These 20 T cell receptor beta chains share one sample of origin, sequenced in a study of naive and memory T cell subsets (dated by TCRdb to 2015 to 2018). The library came from UMI-ligation and nested PCR. The sequencer listed for this sample is Illumina MiSeq. The beta constant-region primer consisted of an equimolar mixture of two oligonucleotides that together covered TRBC1 and TRBC2. TCRdb trimmed public reads at Q25 via fastp, called clones via MiXCR and kept in-frame beta chains. Rows are unified per CDR3 protein, each entry keeping the most common DNA and genes. The table for this sample lists roughly 140,000 distinct CDR3 sequences; about 15% of them were counted only once. About 0.14% of the sample is in the top ten clones. Sequencing was carried out using naive CD4+ T cells from blood. Reading the label with the study, this specimen's cell subset or site is: naive T cells, CD45RA high CD27+. The origin of the receptors is a human donor in good health.

The chain employs TRBV29-1 and TRBJ2-7; D is possibly TRBD1 (6 bases). Germline V gene sequence: CDR1 SQVTM, CDR2 ANQGSEA. The CDR3 length is 14 residues. The ends were cut back, 4 bases at V and 3 bases at J, with 16 bases in the middle. The CDR3 here is CSVVAQGLNYEQYF. Here the CDR3 DNA reads TGCAGCGTTGTGGCTCAGGGGCTTAACTACGAGCAGTACTTC.

DNA of the CDR3: TGCGCCAGCAGCGGCGGGACTACTAGAGAAAAACTGTTTTTT. Translating it yields CASSGGTTREKLFF. This chain connects TRBV5-1 to TRBJ1-4, with D maybe TRBD1 (5 bases). V gave up 4 bases and J gave up 8 bases, with 15 bases separating them. Germline V gene lookup returns CDR1 SGHRS and CDR2 YFSETQ. The CDR3 spans 14 residues. Full variable domain (outside the CDR3, taken from reference TRBV5-1 and TRBJ1-4): KAGVTQTPRYLIKTRGQQVTLSCSPISGHRSVSWYQQTPGQGLQFLFEYFSETQRNKGNFPGRFSGRQFSNSRSEMNVSTLELGDSALYLCASSGGTTREKLFFGSGTQLSVL.

This clonotype was counted only a few times. This sequence joins TRBV6-4 and TRBJ1-1, with D possibly being TRBD1 (5 bases). This CDR3 is built from 13 residues. In germline, CDR1 is MRHNA, CDR2 SNTAGT. V lost 3 bases and J 1 base, leaving 6 bases between the germline ends. This chain's CDR3 is CASSEGRNTEAFF. The CDR3, as DNA: TGTGCCAGCAGTGAGGGGCGGAACACTGAAGCTTTCTTT.

V is TRBV10-3 and J is TRBJ1-1; 9 bases map to TRBD1. The CDR3 is 16 residues long. Looked up from germline, CDR1 is ENHRY and CDR2 is SYGVKD. J was trimmed by 7 bases and V by 7 bases; bases with no gene match: 16. In DNA form, the CDR3 reads TGTGCCATCAAAAAGGACAGGGGACTTGATTTGGGTGAAGCTTTCTTT. Translating gives CAIKKDRGLDLGEAFF.

This clonotype was counted only a few times. The gene calls are TRBV6-2 or TRBV6-3 and TRBJ2-7; the D is unclear. The ends were cut back, 0 bases at V and 1 base at J, with 13 bases in the middle. Germline lookup yields CDR1 MNHEY and CDR2 SVGEGT. CDR3 length: 16 amino acids. DNA for the CDR3: TGTGCCAGCAGTTACTCAGCCGGCATGGGTTCCTACGAGCAGTACTTC. Protein sequence: CASSYSAGMGSYEQYF.

This clonotype came up a few times. The rearrangement joins TRBV2 to TRBJ2-3, with D unclear. Germline lookup yields CDR1 SNHLY and CDR2 FYNNEI. The ends were cut back, 3 bases at V and 5 bases at J, with 3 bases in the middle. The CDR3 contains 11 residues. CDR3 sequence reads: CASSDLDTQYF. CDR3 in DNA: TGTGCCAGCAGTGATTTAGATACGCAGTATTTT.

This clonotype was picked up a small number of times. V usage is TRBV12-3 or TRBV12-4 and J usage is TRBJ2-7; D unclear. This CDR3 is built from 13 residues. V shed 6 bases and J shed 7 bases, with 16 bases lying between them. CDR3 amino acids: CASSLARTGEQYF. CDR3 sequence (DNA): TGTGCCAGCAGCCTCGCCAGGACGGGTGAGCAGTACTTC.

This clonotype was seen only a few times. This chain uses TRBV25-1 with TRBJ2-1; D unresolved. Germline values: CDR1 MGHDK, CDR2 SYGVNS. CDR3 length: 13 residues. V lost 7 bases and J lost 4, with 11 bases in between. The CDR3 region is CASTPDHYNEQFF. In DNA form, the CDR3 reads TGTGCCAGCACCCCGGACCATTACAATGAGCAGTTCTTC.

The chain carries TRBV10-3 and TRBJ2-6; 7 positions agree with TRBD2. CDR3 length equals 16 residues. V shed 4 bases and J 1 base; nucleotides not matched to a gene: 4. The germline gives CDR1 ENHRY, CDR2 SYGVKD. In DNA, the CDR3 is TGTGCCATCAGTGGGAGCGGGATTTCTGGGGCCAACGTCCTGACTTTC. This translates into CAISGSGISGANVLTF.

This clonotype was found a few times. This rearrangement joins TRBV27 to TRBJ2-7; D might be TRBD1 (6 bases). Germline CDR1 reads MNHEY; CDR2 reads SMNVEV (reference sequence). V gave up 2 bases and J gave up 2 bases, with 13 bases separating them. The CDR3 loop spans 15 amino acids. In DNA, the CDR3 is TGTGCCAGCAGTTTAATGGGGGCCCTCCCCTACGAGCAGTACTTC. This encodes CASSLMGALPYEQYF.

This clonotype has a handful of counts. For the CDR3, the DNA is TGTGCCAGCAGTGAAGAAGCGGACGAGCAGTACTTC. This gives the protein CASSEEADEQYF. The chain links TRBV6-1 to TRBJ2-7; D possibly corresponds to TRBD2 (5 bases). V was clipped by 1 base and J by 5 bases, with 6 bases between them. The CDR3 totals 12 residues. The germline CDR1 and CDR2 sequences are MNHNS and SASEGT.

This clonotype was observed a handful of times. The V call is TRBV4-2, the J call TRBJ1-1; D gene unclear. The CDR3 covers 17 residues. Germline assignment: CDR1 LGHNA and CDR2 YNFKEQ. V gave up 4 bases and J gave up 7 bases, with 25 bases separating them. In nucleotides, the CDR3 is TGTGCCAGCAGCCCGACCATCGGGAGCCCCACGCCGAATGAAGCTTTCTTT. Its protein product is CASSPTIGSPTPNEAFF.

This clonotype has a handful of counts. This chain joins TRBV29-1 and TRBJ2-1, with 14 bases aligning to TRBD2. J was trimmed by 6 bases and V by 5 bases; bases with no gene match: 9. Germline CDR1 reads SQVTM; CDR2 reads ANQGSEA. The CDR3 consists of 16 residues. The CDR3 sequence is CSVPRLAGGPVNEQFF. CDR3 DNA sequence: TGCAGCGTTCCGAGACTAGCGGGAGGGCCTGTCAATGAGCAGTTCTTC.

The V and J genes are TRBV6-1 and TRBJ1-4; 10 bases are a match to TRBD1. The CDR3 sequence is 19 residues long. Per germline, CDR1 MNHNS and CDR2 SASEGT. V shed 7 bases and J 7 bases; nucleotides not matched to a gene: 21. CDR3 nucleotide sequence: TGTGCCAGCACCGAGCCGGGACAGGGGTTTTTAGGAGAAGGTGAAAAACTGTTTTTT. This translates into CASTEPGQGFLGEGEKLFF.

The J gene is TRBJ2-3, the V gene TRBV7-9; 7 bases are shared with TRBD1. Per the germline V gene, CDR1 is SEHNR and CDR2 is FQNEAQ (reference sequence). CDR3 size: 18 residues. The V segment lost 5 bases and the J segment 6 bases; nucleotides outside the gene matches: 20. The CDR3 DNA reads as TGTGCCAGCAGCCTCGACAGGGTCGGCAAACGAAGTCCGGATACGCAGTATTTT. This sequence encodes CASSLDRVGKRSPDTQYF. Filled out from reference TRBV7-9 and TRBJ2-3, the complete variable domain reads DTGVSQNPRHKITKRGQNVTFRCDPISEHNRLYWYRQTLGQGPEFLTYFQNEAQLEKSRLLSDRFSAERPKGSFSTLEIQRTEQGDSAMYLCASSLDRVGKRSPDTQYFGPGTRLTVL.

The chain joins TRBV5-1 to TRBJ2-2; the D gene is possibly TRBD1 (5 bases). Germline assignment: CDR1 SGHRS and CDR2 YFSETQ. Deletions cut 0 bases from V and 2 bases from J, with 8 bases between. CDR3 length: 15 residues. CDR3 coding DNA: TGCGCCAGCAGCTTGGACAGGCCAAACACCGGGGAGCTGTTTTTT. It encodes CASSLDRPNTGELFF.

This chain links TRBV19 with TRBJ2-3, with TRBD2 matching 7 bases. Unmatched junction bases numbered 8, after V lost 7 bases and J lost 4 bases. The CDR3 is 14 amino acids. The V gene's germline CDR1 is LNHDA and CDR2 SQIVND (reference sequence). CDR3 in DNA: TGTGCCAGTAATCCGGGACTACAATCAGATACGCAGTATTTT. This encodes CASNPGLQSDTQYF.

The sample holds a few counts of this clonotype. The chain combines TRBV20-1 with TRBJ2-7, with 10 bases identical to TRBD2. The germline V gene encodes CDR1 DFQATT and CDR2 SNEGSKA (reference sequence). The J segment lost 4 bases and the V segment lost 1 base, leaving 4 bases of the junction unmatched. This CDR3 contains 14 residues. The CDR3 sequence: CSARAPSGRYEQYF. CDR3 nucleotides: TGCAGTGCTAGAGCCCCTAGCGGGAGATACGAGCAGTACTTC.

This clonotype was picked up a small number of times. J is TRBJ2-5 and V is TRBV5-5; D not certain. The V gene lost 4 bases and the J gene lost 5 bases, with 12 bases spanning the gap. The CDR3 extends over 13 amino acids. Germline V gene sequence: CDR1 SGHKS, CDR2 YYEKEE (reference sequence). The CDR3 spells CASSKGLIETQYF. The CDR3, as DNA: TGTGCCAGCAGCAAGGGCCTAATCGAGACCCAGTACTTC.

The rearrangement uses TRBV5-4 and TRBJ2-5, with 7 bases lining up with TRBD1. V was clipped by 2 bases and J by 3 bases; unmatched bases: 7. Germline-derived CDR1 and CDR2 are SGHNT and YYREEE (reference sequence). This CDR3 has 15 residues. CDR3 coding DNA: TGTGCCAGCAGCTTTGGGACAGCCGTCAAAGAGACCCAGTACTTC. This sequence encodes CASSFGTAVKETQYF.